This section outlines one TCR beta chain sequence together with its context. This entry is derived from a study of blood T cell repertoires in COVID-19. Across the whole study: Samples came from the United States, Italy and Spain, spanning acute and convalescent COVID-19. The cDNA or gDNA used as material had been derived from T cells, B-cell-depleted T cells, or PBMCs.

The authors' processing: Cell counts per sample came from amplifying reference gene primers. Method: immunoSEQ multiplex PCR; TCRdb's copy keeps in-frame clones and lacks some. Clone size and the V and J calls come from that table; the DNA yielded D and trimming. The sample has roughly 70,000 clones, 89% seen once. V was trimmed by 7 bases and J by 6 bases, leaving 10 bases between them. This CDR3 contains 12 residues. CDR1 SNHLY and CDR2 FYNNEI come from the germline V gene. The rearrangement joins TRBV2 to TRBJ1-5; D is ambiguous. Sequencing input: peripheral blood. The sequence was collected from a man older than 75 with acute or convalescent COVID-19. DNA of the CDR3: TGTGCCAGCAACAGTCTTTCTCAGCCCCAGCATTTT. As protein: CASNSLSQPQHF.